Below are 32 T cell receptor beta chains sequenced from a single sample in a study of cytotoxic CD8 clonotypes in ibrutinib-treated CLL. Profiling relied on immunoSEQ multiplex PCR, and the TCRdb table lists in-frame clones only, not all of them. The sample records about 160,000 clones, 84% being singletons. The material sequenced was PBMCs, taken after 24 months of ibrutinib treatment. Every receptor here comes from a human donor with chronic lymphocytic leukemia.

The chain uses TRBV20-1 and TRBJ1-1; no definite D call. The germline V gene has CDR1 DFQATT and CDR2 SNEGSKA (reference sequence). CDR3 length equals 10 residues. Trimming stripped 8 bases from V and 6 bases from J, with 10 bases between. The CDR3 coding sequence is TGCAGTCTCATGTTGCCTGAAGCTTTCTTT. Its protein product is CSLMLPEAFF.

This chain joins TRBV5-1 and TRBJ1-1; D is possibly TRBD1 (6 bases). Per germline, CDR1 SGHRS and CDR2 YFSETQ. The V end lost 0 bases, the J end lost 0 bases, and 12 bases lay between the germline ends. The CDR3 spans 16 residues. CDR3 in DNA: TGCGCCAGCAGCTTGGCCACCGGGACATTGAACACTGAAGCTTTCTTT. The encoded protein is CASSLATGTLNTEAFF. The full variable domain, in which reference TRBV5-1 and TRBJ1-1 provide the parts outside the CDR3, is KAGVTQTPRYLIKTRGQQVTLSCSPISGHRSVSWYQQTPGQGLQFLFEYFSETQRNKGNFPGRFSGRQFSNSRSEMNVSTLELGDSALYLCASSLATGTLNTEAFFGQGTRLTVV.

This chain joins TRBV6-1 and TRBJ2-7; no definite D call. Per the germline V gene, CDR1 is MNHNS and CDR2 is SASEGT. Trimming removed 1 base at V and 6 bases at J, with 7 bases between. The CDR3 spans 12 residues. The CDR3 region has the DNA TGTGCCAGCAGTGAAGGGTATCGCGAGCAGTACTTC. Its protein is CASSEGYREQYF.

This clone was detected once. The gene calls are TRBV27 and TRBJ1-4; D is perhaps TRBD1 (5 bases). The germline CDR1 and CDR2 sequences are MNHEY and SMNVEV (reference sequence). V dropped 8 bases and J dropped 8 bases, with 12 bases sitting between them. The CDR3 is 12 residues long. This CDR3 reads CASWDLREKLFF. As DNA, the CDR3 is TGTGCCAGCTGGGACCTGCGGGAAAAACTGTTTTTT.

This clone has a handful of counts. V and J are TRBV19 and TRBJ2-7, with TRBD2 matching 8 bases. The CDR3 is 15 residues long. Looked up from germline, CDR1 is LNHDA and CDR2 is SQIVND (reference sequence). With V trimmed by 8 bases and J by 4 bases, 13 bases remained unmatched. CDR3 bases: TGTGCCAGTCCTCCCTCGGGAGGGCGCGGATACGAGCAGTACTTC. Amino acids: CASPPSGGRGYEQYF.

The rearrangement joins TRBV30 to TRBJ2-1, with TRBD2 identical over 8 bases. CDR3 length: 15 residues. In germline, CDR1 is GTSNPN, CDR2 SVGIG (reference sequence). V was pared by 4 bases and J by 6 bases, with 11 bases of the junction left unmatched. This CDR3 is CAWIAGGRKSNEQFF. In DNA form, the CDR3 reads TGTGCCTGGATTGCGGGGGGTCGAAAAAGCAATGAGCAGTTCTTC.

This clone turned up a few times. The chain has TRBV18 and TRBJ1-4; tentative D call: TRBD1 (5 bases). V shed 3 bases and J shed 7 bases, with 12 bases lying between them. From germline, CDR1 is KGHSH and CDR2 LQKENI. The CDR3 extends over 14 amino acids. The CDR3 loop is CASSPVTAAEKLFF. DNA of the CDR3: TGTGCCAGCTCACCTGTGACAGCCGCTGAAAAACTGTTTTTT.

The chain uses TRBV27 and TRBJ2-3, with 11 bases that match TRBD2. CDR3 length: 16 amino acids. The germline V gene has CDR1 MNHEY and CDR2 SMNVEV (reference sequence). The junction had 11 bases not matched to a gene; V was cut back by 8 bases and J by 4 bases. Here the CDR3 reads CASRLLSGRAADTQYF. CDR3 bases: TGTGCCAGCCGCCTCCTTAGCGGGAGGGCCGCAGATACGCAGTATTTT.

The chain joins TRBV4-1 to TRBJ2-1; the match to TRBD2 covers 7 bases. CDR1 and CDR2 from the germline V gene are MGHRA and YSYEKL. V was pared by 0 bases and J by 5 bases, with 10 bases of the junction left unmatched. The CDR3 has 17 amino acids. The CDR3 DNA is TGCGCCAGCAGCCAAGATAATCGCGGGGGTTTGAACAATGAGCAGTTCTTC. Protein product: CASSQDNRGGLNNEQFF.

In its sample, this clone was seen a few times. V is TRBV7-9 and J is TRBJ1-2; 8 bases fit TRBD1. Trimming removed 5 bases from V and 4 bases from J; junction bases left unmatched: 6. The CDR3 runs 14 residues. CDR1 and CDR2 (germline): SEHNR, FQNEAQ (reference sequence). CDR3 coding DNA: TGTGCCAGCAGCCGACAGACAGGGGTCTATGGCTACACCTTC. Its protein product is CASSRQTGVYGYTF.

This clone was seen more than once but under ten times. This rearrangement joins TRBV4-3 to TRBJ1-3; the D gene is possibly TRBD1 (5 bases). Germline CDR1 LGHNA, CDR2 YSLEER. The CDR3 sequence is 14 residues long. Trimming took 6 bases from V and 2 from J, leaving 11 bases between them. CDR3 DNA sequence: TGCGCCAGCAGTACCCCAGGGACTGGAAACACCATATATTTT. Protein sequence: CASSTPGTGNTIYF.

This clone was detected only a few times. V gene TRBV7-2 combines with J gene TRBJ2-2; 9 bases match TRBD2. CDR1 and CDR2 (germline): SGHTA, FQGNSA. The CDR3 has 15 residues. V shed 8 bases, J shed 4 bases, and the junction held 8 bases outside the gene matches. CDR3 amino acids: CASPSGGRGTGELFF. CDR3 DNA sequence: TGTGCCAGCCCCAGCGGGGGGAGGGGCACCGGGGAGCTGTTTTTT.

The chain links TRBV28 to TRBJ2-4; D call uncertain. The CDR3 loop spans 15 amino acids. The V gene lost 1 base and the J gene lost 2 bases, with 9 bases spanning the gap. Germline lookup yields CDR1 MDHEN and CDR2 SYDVKM. This chain's CDR3 is CASSLSITSKNIQYF. The CDR3 region has the DNA TGTGCCAGCAGTTTATCGATTACCTCCAAAAACATTCAGTACTTC. The entire variable domain, with the rest obtained from reference TRBV28 and TRBJ2-4, is as follows: DVKVTQSSRYLVKRTGEKVFLECVQDMDHENMFWYRQDPGLGLRLIYFSYDVKMKEKGDIPEGYSVSREKKERFSLILESASTNQTSMYLCASSLSITSKNIQYFGAGTRLSVL.

J is TRBJ1-4 and V is TRBV20-1, with a weak D call TRBD1 (5 bases). The CDR3 is 11 amino acids. Germline V gene sequence: CDR1 DFQATT, CDR2 SNEGSKA (reference sequence). The ends were cut back, 7 bases at V and 10 bases at J, with 13 bases in the middle. The CDR3 sequence is CSGLRDLKLFF. DNA for the CDR3: TGCAGTGGATTGCGGGACCTAAAACTGTTTTTT.

A few counts support this clone. V is TRBV30 and J is TRBJ2-5; D perhaps matches TRBD1 (6 bases). CDR1 and CDR2 (germline): GTSNPN, SVGIG (reference sequence). The CDR3 extends over 15 amino acids. V lost 2 bases to trimming and J lost 2 bases, with 15 bases between them. CDR3 in DNA: TGTGCCTGGAGTTATACAGGGTCCGCTCAAGAGACCCAGTACTTC. It is translated as CAWSYTGSAQETQYF. Based on the CDR3 plus reference TRBV30 and TRBJ2-5, the full variable domain is SQTIHQWPATLVQPVGSPLSLECTVEGTSNPNLYWYRQAAGRGLQLLFYSVGIGQISSEVPQNLSASRPQDRQFILSSKKLLLSDSGFYLCAWSYTGSAQETQYFGPGTRLLVL.

The chain recombines TRBV7-2 with TRBJ1-5, with D maybe TRBD1 (6 bases). Trimming left V 1 base short and J 5 bases short, with 12 bases between. The CDR3 runs 15 residues. Germline V lookup: CDR1 SGHTA, CDR2 FQGNSA. The CDR3 spells CASSLGPTGYQPQHF. CDR3 sequence (DNA): TGTGCCAGCAGCTTAGGCCCCACAGGGTATCAGCCCCAGCATTTT.

In its sample, this clone was seen once. The chain recombines TRBV2 with TRBJ1-5; D remains unclear. CDR3 length: 14 residues. V was pared by 6 bases and J by 1 base, with 10 bases between. Per the germline V gene, CDR1 is SNHLY and CDR2 is FYNNEI. This chain's CDR3 is CASSSGRSNQPQHF. The CDR3 DNA follows: TGTGCCAGCAGCTCCGGACGGAGCAATCAGCCCCAGCATTTT.

V usage is TRBV30 and J usage is TRBJ1-2, with D unresolved. Germline values: CDR1 GTSNPN, CDR2 SVGIG (reference sequence). Deletions cut 2 bases from V and 5 bases from J, with 9 bases between. The CDR3 has 12 residues. CDR3 bases: TGTGCCTGGAGTCGTCAGTGGTATGGCTACACCTTC. This translates into CAWSRQWYGYTF.

This sequence joins TRBV9 and TRBJ1-1; D unclear. This CDR3 has 15 amino acids. Germline V gene lookup returns CDR1 SGDLS and CDR2 YYNGEE. Deletions cut 0 bases from V and 0 bases from J, with 9 bases between. CDR3 loop: CASSVDPALNTEAFF. The CDR3 DNA reads as TGTGCCAGCAGCGTAGATCCGGCACTGAACACTGAAGCTTTCTTT.

This chain connects TRBV27 to TRBJ2-7; 7 bases match TRBD2. The CDR3 is made up of 15 amino acids. V was pared by 5 bases and J by 6 bases, with 13 bases of the junction left unmatched. Germline V lookup: CDR1 MNHEY, CDR2 SMNVEV (reference sequence). The CDR3 is CASSPRWGGSPEQYF. In DNA form, the CDR3 reads TGTGCCAGCAGTCCCCGGTGGGGCGGGAGTCCCGAGCAGTACTTC.

The V call is TRBV6-5, the J call TRBJ1-2; D remains ambiguous. Trimming took off 3 bases at V and 5 bases at J, with 13 bases between the two ends. Germline lookup yields CDR1 MNHEY and CDR2 SVGAGI. The CDR3 length is 14 residues. The chain's CDR3 is CASSYQDLGYGYTF. In DNA form, the CDR3 reads TGTGCCAGCAGTTATCAGGACCTGGGGTATGGCTACACCTTC.

V usage is TRBV5-1 and J usage is TRBJ1-1; D is undetermined. The CDR3 length is 14 residues. Germline-derived CDR1 and CDR2 are SGHRS and YFSETQ. Deletions cut 0 bases from V and 0 bases from J, with 6 bases between. The CDR3 region has the DNA TGCGCCAGCAGCTTGGCCCAGGTGAACACTGAAGCTTTCTTT. Translating gives CASSLAQVNTEAFF.

The table lists this clone with a count of one. The chain uses TRBV6-6 and TRBJ1-1, with D perhaps TRBD1 (5 bases). Germline-derived CDR1 and CDR2 are MNHNY and SVGAGI (reference sequence). The CDR3 is 14 residues long. V was shortened by 7 bases and J by 4 bases, with 16 bases between the two germline ends. CDR3 sequence: CASTPSVGGTEAFF. CDR3 nucleotide sequence: TGTGCCAGCACCCCCTCGGTGGGGGGCACTGAAGCTTTCTTT.

This clone has a count of ten or more. The genes are TRBV6-1 and TRBJ2-7, with 8 bases aligning to TRBD1. CDR1 is MNHNS, CDR2 SASEGT, per germline. V was clipped by 6 bases and J by 0 bases; unmatched bases: 4. The CDR3 totals 14 residues. The DNA of the CDR3 is TGTGCCAGCAGAAGTCAGGGGGCCTCCTACGAGCAGTACTTC. This gives the protein CASRSQGASYEQYF.

The rearrangement joins TRBV4-2 to TRBJ1-2, with D possibly being TRBD1 (5 bases). The ends were cut back, 3 bases at V and 2 bases at J, with 19 bases in the middle. CDR1 and CDR2 (germline): LGHNA, YNFKEQ. The CDR3 has 17 amino acids. The CDR3: CASSQLDRRAINYGYTF. For the CDR3, the DNA is TGTGCCAGCAGCCAGCTTGACAGAAGGGCAATCAACTATGGCTACACCTTC.

This chain uses TRBV4-2 with TRBJ2-7, with 8 bases that match TRBD1. There are 15 residues in the CDR3. The V gene end was trimmed by 4 bases and the J gene end by 3 bases; junction bases not matched to a gene: 8. Germline CDR1 LGHNA, CDR2 YNFKEQ. The CDR3 DNA reads TGTGCCAGCAGCCTCGATCAGGGGGCTAACTACGAGCAGTACTTC. Translation: CASSLDQGANYEQYF.

The chain uses TRBV5-6 and TRBJ2-7; perhaps TRBD2 as D (5 bases). The CDR3 contains 14 residues. The germline gives CDR1 SGHDT, CDR2 YYEEEE. The V gene lost 0 bases and the J gene lost 2 bases, with 9 bases spanning the gap. As DNA, the CDR3 is TGTGCCAGCAGCTTGGCCTTAGCGACCTACGAGCAGTACTTC. It encodes CASSLALATYEQYF. The variable domain in full, completed from reference TRBV5-6 and TRBJ2-7, reads DAGVTQSPTHLIKTRGQQVTLRCSPKSGHDTVSWYQQALGQGPQFIFQYYEEEERQRGNFPDRFSGHQFPNYSSELNVNALLLGDSALYLCASSLALATYEQYFGPGTRLTVT.

The V and J genes are TRBV5-1 and TRBJ1-1, with TRBD1 matching over 7 bases. The length of the CDR3 is 15 residues. Germline V lookup: CDR1 SGHRS, CDR2 YFSETQ. The V gene end was trimmed by 4 bases and the J gene end by 4 bases; junction bases not matched to a gene: 10. As DNA, the CDR3 is TGCGCCAGCAGCCCCCTTTTGTCAGGGGGCACTGAAGCTTTCTTT. Translated, it gives CASSPLLSGGTEAFF.

V and J are TRBV11-3 and TRBJ2-5, with D maybe TRBD2 (6 bases). Germline assignment: CDR1 SGHNT and CDR2 YENEEA. CDR3 length: 13 amino acids. The V end lost 4 bases, the J end lost 4 bases, and 10 bases lay between the germline ends. The CDR3 loop reads CASSSSVGETQYF. CDR3 in DNA: TGTGCCAGCAGCTCTAGCGTGGGAGAGACCCAGTACTTC.

This chain connects TRBV6-6 to TRBJ1-1; 7 bases agree with TRBD1. The CDR3 sequence is 13 residues long. From germline, CDR1 is MNHNY and CDR2 SVGAGI (reference sequence). After removal of 6 bases from V and 5 bases from J, the junction contained 6 bases not matched to a gene. CDR3 coding DNA: TGTGCCAGCAGCCGAGGGGGCCGGACTGAAGCTTTCTTT. It yields the protein CASSRGGRTEAFF.

A word on this clone: This may come from a read error, since a much larger clone is one base off. The chain has TRBV7-2 and TRBJ1-3; D is ambiguous. Germline V lookup: CDR1 SGHTA, CDR2 FQGNSA. This CDR3 has 13 residues. The germline V and J ends were trimmed by 2 bases and 4 bases, with 6 bases remaining between them. The CDR3 region is CASSLLAGNTIYF. In DNA form, the CDR3 reads TGTGCCAGCAGCTTATTGGCGGGAAACACCATATATTTT.

This chain uses TRBV5-1 with TRBJ1-2, with 7 nucleotides matching TRBD1. The CDR3 has 16 residues. V dropped 4 bases and J dropped 2; count of bases not matched to a gene: 11. Germline CDR1 SGHRS, CDR2 YFSETQ. CDR3 sequence reads: CASSPRTGAGNYGYTF. CDR3 DNA sequence: TGCGCCAGCAGCCCGAGGACAGGAGCCGGAAACTATGGCTACACCTTC.